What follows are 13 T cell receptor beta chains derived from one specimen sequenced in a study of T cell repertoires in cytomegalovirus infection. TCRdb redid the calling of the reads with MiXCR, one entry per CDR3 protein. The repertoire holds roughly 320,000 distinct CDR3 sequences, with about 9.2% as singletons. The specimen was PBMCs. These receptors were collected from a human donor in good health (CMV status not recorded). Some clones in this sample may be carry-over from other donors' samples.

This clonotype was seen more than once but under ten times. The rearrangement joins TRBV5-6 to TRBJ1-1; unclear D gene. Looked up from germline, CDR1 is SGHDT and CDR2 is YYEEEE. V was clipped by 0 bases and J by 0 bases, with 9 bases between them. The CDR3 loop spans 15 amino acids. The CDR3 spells CASSLGNFLNTEAFF. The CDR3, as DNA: TGTGCCAGCAGCTTGGGAAACTTTTTGAACACTGAAGCTTTCTTT.

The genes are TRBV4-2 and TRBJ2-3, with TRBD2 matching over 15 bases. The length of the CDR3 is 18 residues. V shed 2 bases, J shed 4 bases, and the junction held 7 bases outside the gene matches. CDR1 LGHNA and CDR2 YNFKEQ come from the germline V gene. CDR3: CASSQSPRTSGGADTQYF. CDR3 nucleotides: TGTGCCAGCAGCCAATCTCCTCGGACTAGCGGGGGGGCAGATACGCAGTATTTT.

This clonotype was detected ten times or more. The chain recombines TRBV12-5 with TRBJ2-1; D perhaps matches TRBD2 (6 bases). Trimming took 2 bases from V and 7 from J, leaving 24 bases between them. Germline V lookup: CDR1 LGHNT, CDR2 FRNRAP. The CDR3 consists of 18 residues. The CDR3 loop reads CASGLLKWYGGIRNEQFF. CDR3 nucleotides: TGTGCTAGTGGTTTGTTAAAGTGGTACGGGGGTATAAGGAATGAGCAGTTCTTC.

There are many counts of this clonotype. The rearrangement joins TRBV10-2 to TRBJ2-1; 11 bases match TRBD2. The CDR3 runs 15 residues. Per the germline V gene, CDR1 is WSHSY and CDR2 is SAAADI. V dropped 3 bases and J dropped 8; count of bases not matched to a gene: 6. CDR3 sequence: CASSDGLAGGYEQFF. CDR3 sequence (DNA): TGCGCCAGCAGTGATGGGCTAGCGGGGGGTTATGAGCAGTTCTTC.

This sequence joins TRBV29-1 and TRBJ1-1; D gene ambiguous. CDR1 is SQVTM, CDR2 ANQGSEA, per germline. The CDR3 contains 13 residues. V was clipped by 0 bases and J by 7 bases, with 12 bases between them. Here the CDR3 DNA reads TGCAGCGTTGAAGATCGAGGTGGTTTTGAAGCTTTCTTT. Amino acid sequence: CSVEDRGGFEAFF.

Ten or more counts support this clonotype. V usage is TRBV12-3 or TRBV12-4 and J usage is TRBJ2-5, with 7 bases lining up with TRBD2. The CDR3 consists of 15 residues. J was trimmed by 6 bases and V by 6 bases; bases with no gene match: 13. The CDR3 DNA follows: TGTGCCAGCAGCCAAGGATTACTAGCGCGAAAGACCCAGTACTTC. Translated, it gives CASSQGLLARKTQYF.

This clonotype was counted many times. This chain's CDR3 is CASSLDSWGYTF. The CDR3 DNA reads as TGTGCCAGCAGTTTAGACAGTTGGGGCTACACCTTC. The chain joins TRBV28 to TRBJ1-2; D is perhaps TRBD1 (5 bases). Trimming cost V 2 bases and J 8 bases, with 9 bases left between them. CDR3 length equals 12 residues. In germline, CDR1 is MDHEN, CDR2 SYDVKM.

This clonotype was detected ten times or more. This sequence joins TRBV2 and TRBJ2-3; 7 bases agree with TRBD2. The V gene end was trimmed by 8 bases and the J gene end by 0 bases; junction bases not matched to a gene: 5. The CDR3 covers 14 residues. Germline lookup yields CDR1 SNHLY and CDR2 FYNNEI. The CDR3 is CASERAGSTDTQYF. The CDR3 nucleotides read TGTGCCAGCGAGCGAGCGGGGAGCACAGATACGCAGTATTTT.

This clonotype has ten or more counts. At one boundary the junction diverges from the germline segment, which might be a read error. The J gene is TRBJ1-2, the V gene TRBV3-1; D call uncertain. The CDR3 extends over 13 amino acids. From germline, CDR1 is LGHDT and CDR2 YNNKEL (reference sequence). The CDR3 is CASRHGIAYGYTF. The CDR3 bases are TGTGCCAGCCGCCACGGCATAGCCTATGGCTACACCTTC. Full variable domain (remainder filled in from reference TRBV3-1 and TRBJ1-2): DTAVSQTPKYLVTQMGNDKSIKCEQNLGHDTMYWYKQDSKKFLKIMFSYNNKELIINETVPNRFSPKSPDKAHLNLHINSLELGDSAVYFCASRHGIAYGYTFGSGTRLTVV.

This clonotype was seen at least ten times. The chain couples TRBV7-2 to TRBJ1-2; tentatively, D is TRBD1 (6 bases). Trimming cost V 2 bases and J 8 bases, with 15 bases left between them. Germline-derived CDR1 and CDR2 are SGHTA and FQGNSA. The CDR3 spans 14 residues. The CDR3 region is CASSLNGGRGGYTF. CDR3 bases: TGTGCCAGCAGCTTAAATGGGGGGCGCGGGGGCTACACCTTC.

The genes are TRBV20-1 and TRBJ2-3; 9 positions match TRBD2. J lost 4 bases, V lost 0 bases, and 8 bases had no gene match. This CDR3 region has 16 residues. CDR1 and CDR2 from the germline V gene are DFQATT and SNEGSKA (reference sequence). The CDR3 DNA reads TGCAGTGCTAGAGATCGTCTAGCGGGGATCGCAGATACGCAGTATTTT. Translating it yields CSARDRLAGIADTQYF.

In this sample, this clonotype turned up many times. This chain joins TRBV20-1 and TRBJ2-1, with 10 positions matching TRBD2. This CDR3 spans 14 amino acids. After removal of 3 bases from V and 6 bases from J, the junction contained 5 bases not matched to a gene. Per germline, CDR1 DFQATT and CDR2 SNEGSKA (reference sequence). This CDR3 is CSASKAGGANEQFF. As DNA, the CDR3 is TGCAGTGCTAGCAAAGCGGGGGGGGCCAATGAGCAGTTCTTC.

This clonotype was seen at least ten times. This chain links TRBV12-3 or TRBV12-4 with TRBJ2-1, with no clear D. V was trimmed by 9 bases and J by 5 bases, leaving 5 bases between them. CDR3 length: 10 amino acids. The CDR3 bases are TGTGCCAGTTCGAACAATGAGCAGTTCTTC. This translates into CASSNNEQFF.